Below, 28 T cell receptor beta chains from the same sample are listed, as sequenced in a study of vaccination effects on CD4 cells after COVID-19. Antigen-specific CD4+ T cells expanded by the ViraFEST assay with viral peptide pools were then sequenced. Investigators separated out CD4+ T cells once approximately 10 days of culture had passed. Vaccination of participants consisted of two doses of either the BNT162b2 or mRNA-1273 vaccine. Repertoires were generated with immunoSEQ multiplex PCR, while TCRdb's copy carries only in-frame clones and drops some. This sample has about 46,000 clones, with around 70% found just once. For these TCRs, the target antigens are not known. The sequencing used CD4+ T cells from PBMCs cultured with HCoV-OC43 spike peptides, collected after COVID-19 vaccination. Subset described: HCoV-OC43 spike overlapping peptide pool stimulation. These receptors all stem from a human donor who received a COVID-19 vaccine.

The chain joins TRBV18 to TRBJ1-1, with D perhaps TRBD1 (6 bases). The V and J ends lost 5 bases and 6 bases respectively, with 13 bases between them. Germline CDR1 and CDR2: KGHSH and LQKENI. CDR3 length: 13 residues. The CDR3 nucleotides are TGTGCCAGCTCATCGGGACATTTCGCTGAAGCTTTCTTT. Amino acids: CASSSGHFAEAFF.

V usage is TRBV27 and J usage is TRBJ1-2; possible D gene TRBD1, 6 bases. Germline V gene data show CDR1 as MNHEY and CDR2 as SMNVEV (reference sequence). CDR3 size: 13 residues. V was cut by 2 bases and J by 4 bases, with 8 bases left in between. The CDR3 reads CASSLTGTYGYTF. The CDR3 nucleotides read TGTGCCAGCAGTTTAACAGGGACCTATGGCTACACCTTC.

The chain is built from TRBV6-5 and TRBJ2-2; D might be TRBD1 or TRBD2, each matching 5 bases. Germline V gene data show CDR1 as MNHEY and CDR2 as SVGAGI. With 0 bases removed from V and 6 bases from J, the gap between germline ends came to 11 bases. The CDR3 totals 15 residues. This chain's CDR3 is CASSYSGALSGELFF. The CDR3, as DNA: TGTGCCAGCAGTTACTCCGGGGCTTTGTCCGGGGAGCTGTTTTTT.

In this sample, this clone turned up a few times. The J gene is TRBJ2-2, the V gene TRBV4-1; 7 bases line up with TRBD2. The ends lost 8 bases at V and 4 bases at J; junction bases unmatched: 16. This CDR3 has 17 amino acids. CDR1 is MGHRA and CDR2 is YSYEKL in the germline V gene. The CDR3 nucleotides are TGCGCCAGCCGGCCCGGGGCTAGCGGAGACACCACCGGGGAGCTGTTTTTT. Translation gives CASRPGASGDTTGELFF.

V is TRBV19 and J is TRBJ2-1; a weak D match, TRBD2 (6 bases). There are 15 residues in the CDR3. The V end lost 3 bases, the J end lost 4 bases, and 13 bases lay between the germline ends. Looked up from germline, CDR1 is LNHDA and CDR2 is SQIVND (reference sequence). The CDR3 DNA sequence: TGTGCCAGTAGTATTAGGGCGGGGTCTTACAATGAGCAGTTCTTC. It codes for CASSIRAGSYNEQFF.

This chain links TRBV5-1 with TRBJ2-5; D is undetermined. CDR3 length: 14 amino acids. V shed 0 bases and J shed 1 base, with 7 bases lying between them. Germline V gene data show CDR1 as SGHRS and CDR2 as YFSETQ. The CDR3: CASSLGQFQETQYF. The DNA for the CDR3 is TGCGCCAGCAGCTTGGGGCAGTTCCAAGAGACCCAGTACTTC.

The rearrangement links TRBV5-1 to TRBJ1-2; 10 bases match TRBD1. V shed 7 bases, J shed 4 bases, and the junction held 4 bases outside the gene matches. This CDR3 spans 13 amino acids. Germline CDR1 and CDR2: SGHRS and YFSETQ. The CDR3 sequence is CASGQGDLYGYTF. The CDR3 region has the DNA TGCGCCAGCGGACAGGGGGATCTCTATGGCTACACCTTC.

V gene TRBV18 combines with J gene TRBJ2-7; D call uncertain. This CDR3 has 14 amino acids. Between the trimmed V and J ends, which lost 2 bases and 0 bases, there was a span of 8 bases. Per the germline V gene, CDR1 is KGHSH and CDR2 is LQKENI. The CDR3 coding sequence is TGTGCCAGCTCACCAGACACCCGCTCCTACGAGCAGTACTTC. Protein: CASSPDTRSYEQYF.

This clone was counted a single time. The chain employs TRBV5-6 and TRBJ2-7, with a possible D match to TRBD2 (6 bases). Germline CDR1 is SGHDT and CDR2 is YYEEEE. Trimming shortened V by 7 bases and J by 4 bases, and 9 bases separated the two germline ends. This CDR3 has 11 residues. Here the CDR3 reads CASGRSYEQYF. The CDR3 coding sequence is TGTGCCAGCGGGAGGTCTTACGAGCAGTACTTC.

This chain joins TRBV13 and TRBJ1-2, with a weak D call TRBD1 (5 bases). The germline gives CDR1 PRHDT, CDR2 FYEKMQ (reference sequence). This CDR3 spans 14 amino acids. V lost 1 base to trimming and J lost 9 bases, with 15 bases between them. The DNA for the CDR3 is TGTGCCAGCAGCTTAGAGGGTCAGGGAGGAAGCTACACCTTC. This translates into CASSLEGQGGSYTF.

V usage is TRBV6-4 and J usage is TRBJ2-5; 7 nucleotides align to TRBD2. Germline CDR1 reads MRHNA; CDR2 reads SNTAGT. This CDR3 is 14 amino acids long. V gave up 11 bases and J gave up 1 base; unmatched junction bases: 10. This chain's CDR3 is CAGRLERGQETQYF. The CDR3 coding sequence is TGTGCCGGAAGGTTGGAGCGGGGCCAAGAGACCCAGTACTTC.

The CDR3 coding sequence is TGTGCCAGCAGCCAGGGGTTACCCCTCCACTTT. Its protein is CASSQGLPLHF. The gene calls are TRBV7-2 and TRBJ1-6, with D perhaps matching TRBD1 (6 bases). Trimming took 5 bases from V and 12 from J, leaving 8 bases between them. The CDR3 contains 11 residues. CDR1 and CDR2 from the germline V gene are SGHTA and FQGNSA.

CDR3: CARSAIERGDPYEQYF. CDR3 DNA: TGTGCCAGAAGCGCTATAGAGCGGGGGGACCCCTACGAGCAGTACTTC. The chain combines TRBV5-3 with TRBJ2-7, with 9 bases identical to TRBD2. TRBV5-3 qualifies as an ORF whose function is uncertain. The V and J ends lost 4 bases and 2 bases, in that order; junction bases with no gene match: 10. This CDR3 is 16 amino acids long.

V is TRBV6-5 and J is TRBJ2-6; D unclear. From germline, CDR1 is MNHEY and CDR2 SVGAGI. V was clipped by 0 bases and J by 2 bases, with 8 bases between them. The CDR3 sequence is 16 residues long. This CDR3 is CASSYSFGAGANVLTF. CDR3 DNA sequence: TGTGCCAGCAGTTACTCGTTTGGGGCTGGGGCCAACGTCCTGACTTTC.

This chain uses TRBV15 with TRBJ1-1, with TRBD1 matching 10 bases. The CDR3 runs to 16 residues. V shed 3 bases and J 4 bases; nucleotides not matched to a gene: 8. The germline gives CDR1 LNHNV, CDR2 YYDKDF (reference sequence). In DNA, the CDR3 is TGTGCCACCAGCAGGGTTCGTGGACAGGGGGGCACTGAAGCTTTCTTT. Translation gives CATSRVRGQGGTEAFF.

The rearrangement links TRBV5-1 to TRBJ1-4, with 9 bases that match TRBD1. Germline assignment: CDR1 SGHRS and CDR2 YFSETQ. V lost 0 bases and J lost 11; bases outside the gene matches: 5. This CDR3 spans 14 amino acids. The CDR3, as DNA: TGCGCCAGCAGCTTGGCGGGACAGGGTGATAAACTGTTTTTT. This codes for CASSLAGQGDKLFF.

The rearrangement links TRBV30 to TRBJ1-4; the match to TRBD1 covers 8 bases. CDR1 is GTSNPN, CDR2 SVGIG, per germline (reference sequence). With V trimmed by 0 bases and J by 10 bases, 7 bases remained unmatched. The CDR3 runs 14 residues. The CDR3 DNA reads as TGTGCCTGGAGTGTTCGGGACAGGTCCTCAAAACTGTTTTTT. It translates to CAWSVRDRSSKLFF. The entire variable domain, with the rest obtained from reference TRBV30 and TRBJ1-4, is as follows: SQTIHQWPATLVQPVGSPLSLECTVEGTSNPNLYWYRQAAGRGLQLLFYSVGIGQISSEVPQNLSASRPQDRQFILSSKKLLLSDSGFYLCAWSVRDRSSKLFFGSGTQLSVL.

The rearrangement uses TRBV2 and TRBJ1-2, with D maybe TRBD1 (6 bases). CDR1 and CDR2 (germline): SNHLY, FYNNEI. Trimming took 7 bases from V and 8 from J, leaving 23 bases between them. The CDR3 is made up of 15 amino acids. The CDR3 loop is CASTIERGVNMGYTF. The CDR3 DNA is TGTGCCAGCACCATCGAAAGGGGGGTCAACATGGGCTACACCTTC.

The gene calls are TRBV30 and TRBJ2-7; 8 bases match TRBD1. The trim removed 0 bases at V and 1 base at J, leaving 14 bases unmatched. In germline, CDR1 is GTSNPN, CDR2 SVGIG (reference sequence). The CDR3 runs to 18 residues. CDR3 sequence: CAWSVVRRTNRGSYEQYF. CDR3 sequence (DNA): TGTGCCTGGAGTGTGGTCCGCCGGACCAACAGGGGGTCCTACGAGCAGTACTTC.

The chain combines TRBV29-1 with TRBJ1-1; D not resolved. This CDR3 contains 14 residues. The germline V gene encodes CDR1 SQVTM and CDR2 ANQGSEA. Trimming removed 8 bases at V and 5 bases at J, with 21 bases between. In nucleotides, the CDR3 is TGCAGCTTTGCCCTAGCTTCAGGAGGGACTGAAGCTTTCTTT. Its protein product is CSFALASGGTEAFF.

This clone was found many times. The V gene is TRBV27, the J gene TRBJ2-5, with TRBD1 matching over 8 bases. The CDR3 spans 14 residues. Germline V gene data show CDR1 as MNHEY and CDR2 as SMNVEV (reference sequence). V shed 0 bases, J shed 5 bases, and the junction held 2 bases outside the gene matches. The CDR3 region has the DNA TGTGCCAGCAGTTTATCGAGACAGGGGGAGACCCAGTACTTC. Its translation is CASSLSRQGETQYF.

The chain joins TRBV12-3 or TRBV12-4 to TRBJ2-5, with D uncertain. This CDR3 is 12 amino acids long. V lost 0 bases to trimming and J lost 1 base, with 0 bases between them. The CDR3 DNA sequence: TGTGCCAGCAGTTTAGCCCAAGAGACCCAGTACTTC. Residues: CASSLAQETQYF.

This chain links TRBV7-9 with TRBJ2-2; D is perhaps TRBD1 (6 bases). Trimming stripped 3 bases from V and 10 bases from J, with 12 bases between. Germline lookup yields CDR1 SEHNR and CDR2 FQNEAQ (reference sequence). The CDR3 contains 13 residues. This CDR3 is CASSFRQVQELFF. CDR3 sequence (DNA): TGTGCCAGCAGCTTTAGACAGGTGCAGGAGCTGTTTTTT. The complete variable domain, with remaining parts taken from reference TRBV7-9 and TRBJ2-2, reads DTGVSQNPRHKITKRGQNVTFRCDPISEHNRLYWYRQTLGQGPEFLTYFQNEAQLEKSRLLSDRFSAERPKGSFSTLEIQRTEQGDSAMYLCASSFRQVQELFFGEGSRLTVL.

V gene TRBV6-5 combines with J gene TRBJ2-7, with a weak D call TRBD2 (6 bases). V lost 5 bases and J lost 0, with 11 bases in between. Per the germline V gene, CDR1 is MNHEY and CDR2 is SVGAGI. The CDR3 is made up of 14 amino acids. The CDR3 sequence is CASSTQTSSYEQYF. CDR3 coding DNA: TGTGCCAGCAGTACACAGACTAGCTCCTACGAGCAGTACTTC.

The chain uses TRBV19 and TRBJ2-2; D may be TRBD2 (7 bases). The length of the CDR3 is 15 residues. CDR1 and CDR2 (germline): LNHDA, SQIVND (reference sequence). The germline V and J ends were trimmed by 7 bases and 0 bases, with 12 bases remaining between them. DNA for the CDR3: TGTGCCAGTATGAGGGGGAGGGCGAACACCGGGGAGCTGTTTTTT. As protein: CASMRGRANTGELFF. Variable domain in full (rest from reference TRBV19 and TRBJ2-2): DGGITQSPKYLFRKEGQNVTLSCEQNLNHDAMYWYRQDPGQGLRLIYYSQIVNDFQKGDIAEGYSVSREKKESFPLTVTSAQKNPTAFYLCASMRGRANTGELFFGEGSRLTVL.

This clone is a singleton in its sample. The chain employs TRBV5-1 and TRBJ1-1; 8 nucleotides agree with TRBD1. The J segment lost 0 bases and the V segment lost 5 bases, leaving 12 bases of the junction unmatched. Looked up from germline, CDR1 is SGHRS and CDR2 is YFSETQ. The CDR3 contains 17 residues. CDR3 nucleotides: TGCGCCAGCAGACTACAGGGGGGGGGCCTCATGAACACTGAAGCTTTCTTT. Encoded protein: CASRLQGGGLMNTEAFF.

The rearrangement uses TRBV5-1 and TRBJ2-7; 9 nucleotides agree with TRBD1. Germline lookup yields CDR1 SGHRS and CDR2 YFSETQ. V gave up 4 bases and J gave up 0 bases; unmatched junction bases: 5. This CDR3 has 15 amino acids. The CDR3 sequence: CASSGQGSGSYEQYF. The CDR3 nucleotides are TGCGCCAGCAGCGGACAGGGGAGCGGCTCCTACGAGCAGTACTTC.

The CDR3 coding sequence is TGTGCCAGCAGCCCCGGGACAGGGCGGTACAATGAGCAGTTCTTC. Amino acid sequence: CASSPGTGRYNEQFF. The rearrangement joins TRBV11-2 to TRBJ2-1; 9 bases map to TRBD1. Per germline, CDR1 SGHAT and CDR2 FQNNGV. CDR3 size: 15 residues. J gave up 4 bases and V 5 bases, and 6 bases lay outside the gene matches.